This T cell receptor beta chain is drawn from a study of blood T cell repertoires in COVID-19 (dated by TCRdb to about 2020). Looking at the study overall: The collaborator samples originated in the United States, Italy and Spain and spanned the acute and convalescent phases of COVID-19. The material from the prospective study consisted of cDNA or gDNA derived from T cells, B-cell-depleted T cells, or PBMCs. Subjects who had been exposed to COVID-19, were actively infected with it, or had recovered from it provided the deeply sampled blood TCRbeta repertoires that made up the dataset. The repertoires were released in a freely available public database intended as a resource for research on the immune response to SARS-CoV-2. The samples were drawn from the first 160 participants of the ongoing ImmuneRACE study and from 950 to 1,500 subjects provided by 6 global collaborators. A de-identified subject ID, COVID-19 status, age in years and sex were almost always included in the sample metadata. Where available, HLA class I and class II types were obtained from metadata supplied by the sample provider rather than from assay-based typing.

TCRbeta CDR3 regions were amplified from genomic DNA using the immunoSEQ Assay, a bias-controlled multiplex PCR. On the authors' methods: The number of nucleated cells in each sample was estimated from the amplification of reference gene primers within the assay. To quantify the absolute abundance of each unique TCRbeta CDR3 rearrangement, sequence reads were collapsed and filtered. Productive Simpson clonality was computed per sample as the square root of Simpson's diversity index over productive rearrangements. The clones in this table, taken by TCRdb from immuneACCESS, are in-frame only. Not every clone is retained; where verified, under half of the shortfall comes from an unresolved V gene, and the cause of the rest is unknown. The DNA gave D and trimming, while V, J and clone size come from that table. In this sample the table shows tens of thousands of clones, more than 80% of which occur a single time. Of the sample, around 8% falls within the top ten clones.

V loses 1 base, J loses 3 bases, and the germline ends lie 9 bases apart. In the germline V gene, CDR1 corresponds to SGHTA and CDR2 to FQGTGA. The CDR3 runs 15 residues from the cysteine to the phenylalanine. Only the CDR3 part of the read is kept: 45 bases, read in frame from the first base. Concerning this clone itself: Its antigen has not been determined. The record has no base qualities; no much larger clone is one base away.

The paper's findings and limits, for the study overall: How much clinical and demographic metadata was included differed by source and by participant, and the metadata was provided uncurated.

The collaborating institutions used their own protocols to collect whole blood in K2EDTA tubes. For TCRbeta analysis, collaborators shipped samples in one of three forms: frozen whole blood, isolated PBMCs, or DNA extracted from either of those sample types. The clonotype comes from a human donor with active COVID-19. The donor label of this sample is uncertain. The chain is assembled from TRBV7-3 and TRBJ2-2; the best D guess is TRBD2, with 6 bases matching. The sample taken for sequencing was peripheral blood. CDR3 protein: CASSLNGGDTGELFF. The DNA is TGTGCCAGCAGCTTAAACGGCGGGGACACCGGGGAGCTGTTTTTT.